The present T cell receptor beta chain was sequenced within a study of T-cell memory formation after mild COVID-19. Each CDR3 protein is one row after TCRdb ran MiXCR on the 5' RACE reads. The data show about 250,000 distinct CDR3 sequences, less than 20% seen once. This CDR3 is 14 amino acids long. Germline V gives CDR1 SGHTA, CDR2 FQGNSA. The germline V and J ends were trimmed by 2 bases and 5 bases, with 11 bases remaining between them. The chain links TRBV7-2 to TRBJ2-3, with D possibly TRBD1 on 5 matching bases. The sample comprised PBMCs or a T cell subset sorted from them (not recorded which). This clonotype originated in an adult woman who had mild COVID-19 (a few samples of this study predate the infection). Cell type and time point are not known. CDR3 DNA sequence: TGTGCCAGCAGCTTAACAGGCTTTTTAGATACGCAGTATTTT. Translated, it gives CASSLTGFLDTQYF.